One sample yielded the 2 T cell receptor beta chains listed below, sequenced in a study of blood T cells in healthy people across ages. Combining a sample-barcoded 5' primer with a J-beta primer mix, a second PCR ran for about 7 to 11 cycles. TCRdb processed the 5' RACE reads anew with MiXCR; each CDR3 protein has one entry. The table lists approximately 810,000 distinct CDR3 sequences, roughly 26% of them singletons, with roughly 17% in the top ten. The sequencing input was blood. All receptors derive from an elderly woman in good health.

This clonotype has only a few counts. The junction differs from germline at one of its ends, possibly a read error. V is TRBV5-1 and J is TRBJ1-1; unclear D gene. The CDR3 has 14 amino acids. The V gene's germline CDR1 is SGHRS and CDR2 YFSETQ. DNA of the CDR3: TGCGCCAGCAGCCAGGCTCGGAAGAACGCTGAAGCTTTCTTT. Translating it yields CASSQARKNAEAFF.

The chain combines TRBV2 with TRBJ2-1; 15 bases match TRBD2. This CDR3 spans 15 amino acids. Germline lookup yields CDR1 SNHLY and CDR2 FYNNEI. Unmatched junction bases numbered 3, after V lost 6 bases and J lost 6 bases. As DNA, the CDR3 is TGTGCCAGCAGGACGGGACTAGCGGGGGGCAATGAGCAGTTCTTC. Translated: CASRTGLAGGNEQFF. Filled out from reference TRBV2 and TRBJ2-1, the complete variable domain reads EPEVTQTPSHQVTQMGQEVILRCVPISNHLYFYWYRQILGQKVEFLVSFYNNEISEKSEIFDDQFSVERPDGSNFTLKIRSTKLEDSAMYFCASRTGLAGGNEQFFGPGTRLTVL.